This TCR beta chain was sequenced during a study of OX40 agonist ivuxolimab in advanced cancers. Regarding the complete study: The costimulatory receptor OX40 (CD134) was targeted by ivuxolimab, a fully human IgG2 agonistic monoclonal antibody. The paper describes the monotherapy dose-escalation part (N of about 50 patients) of the phase I trial of ivuxolimab. Patients were allowed to have had prior anti-PD-1, anti-PD-L1 or anti-CTLA-4 therapy, and 40% to 45% of the dose-escalation patients had been treated with checkpoint inhibitors. Among the roughly 50 dose-escalation patients, about 20 had hepatocellular carcinoma, around 15 melanoma, 9 renal cell carcinoma and 9 head and neck cancer. The purpose of peripheral TCRbeta sequencing was to test whether ivuxolimab changed TCR sequence diversity and led to clonal T-cell expansion. Intravenous ivuxolimab was administered to patients every 2 weeks at six dose levels: 0.01, 0.1, 0.3, 1.5, 3 and 10 mg/kg. Partial responses occurred in three dose-escalation patients: two with cutaneous melanoma and one with hepatocellular carcinoma. The dose-escalation cohort was almost 85% male with a mean age of about 60 years, ranging from 23 to 79. Beyond this particular receptor, the publication reports: Low levels of normalized T-cell clonal expansion were also seen in some nonresponding patients. After ivuxolimab, more expanded clones were found on average in CD8+ T cells than in CD4+ T cells. At doses of 0.1 to 3.0 mg/kg, clonal expansion of both CD4+ and CD8+ T cells in blood was seen between baseline and week 6. Which antigens the clonally expanded peripheral T cells were specific for was not determined. In partial responders in the 0.1-3.0 mg/kg groups, normalized peripheral clonal expansion was found to be among the lowest, especially among CD8+ T cells.

The trial excluded patients who had a history of autoimmune disease or were on systemic immunosuppression. Peripheral blood for TCR sequencing was collected from all dose cohorts at baseline, on cycle 4 day 1, and on cycle 7 day 1. Samples were obtained from an open-label, multicenter, first-in-human phase I dose-escalation trial of ivuxolimab. Adults with locally advanced or metastatic melanoma, renal cell carcinoma, hepatocellular carcinoma or head and neck squamous cell carcinoma were enrolled in the trial. Before TCR sequencing, CD4+ and CD8+ T cells were separately sorted from peripheral blood. A note on this clone: The antigen it binds to is not known. No much larger clone is present one base from it, and per-base qualities are unavailable.

Clipping removes 3 bases from V and 0 bases from J, with 8 as the unmatched junction base count. The CDR3 spans 16 residues, from the cysteine through the phenylalanine. Only the CDR3 region is kept as DNA, spanning 48 bases read in frame from base 1. The CDR1 and CDR2 encoded by the germline V gene (reference sequence) are MNHEY and SMNVEV. Genomic DNA was extracted from sorted cells for sequencing of the TCRbeta CDR3 region. The immunoSEQ Assay was used for sequencing of TCRbeta CDR3 regions. The clones in this table, taken by TCRdb from immuneACCESS, are in-frame only. Not every clone is retained; where verified, under half of the shortfall comes from an unresolved V gene, and the cause of the rest is unknown. The sample table holds roughly 56,000 clones, of which approximately 86% were seen once. The top ten clones comprise more than 0.8% of the sample.

Here the chain combines TRBV27 and TRBJ2-7, with 7 bases aligning to TRBD2. Sequencing used CD4+ or CD8+ T cells sorted from blood, obtained in a trial of the OX40 agonist ivuxolimab. The clonotype was recovered from an adult with an advanced solid tumor such as melanoma, head and neck, liver or kidney cancer. The nucleotide sequence reads TGTGCCAGCAGTTTTCGCTATTGGGGGGGCTCCTACGAGCAGTACTTC. Translated, this gives CASSFRYWGGSYEQYF.